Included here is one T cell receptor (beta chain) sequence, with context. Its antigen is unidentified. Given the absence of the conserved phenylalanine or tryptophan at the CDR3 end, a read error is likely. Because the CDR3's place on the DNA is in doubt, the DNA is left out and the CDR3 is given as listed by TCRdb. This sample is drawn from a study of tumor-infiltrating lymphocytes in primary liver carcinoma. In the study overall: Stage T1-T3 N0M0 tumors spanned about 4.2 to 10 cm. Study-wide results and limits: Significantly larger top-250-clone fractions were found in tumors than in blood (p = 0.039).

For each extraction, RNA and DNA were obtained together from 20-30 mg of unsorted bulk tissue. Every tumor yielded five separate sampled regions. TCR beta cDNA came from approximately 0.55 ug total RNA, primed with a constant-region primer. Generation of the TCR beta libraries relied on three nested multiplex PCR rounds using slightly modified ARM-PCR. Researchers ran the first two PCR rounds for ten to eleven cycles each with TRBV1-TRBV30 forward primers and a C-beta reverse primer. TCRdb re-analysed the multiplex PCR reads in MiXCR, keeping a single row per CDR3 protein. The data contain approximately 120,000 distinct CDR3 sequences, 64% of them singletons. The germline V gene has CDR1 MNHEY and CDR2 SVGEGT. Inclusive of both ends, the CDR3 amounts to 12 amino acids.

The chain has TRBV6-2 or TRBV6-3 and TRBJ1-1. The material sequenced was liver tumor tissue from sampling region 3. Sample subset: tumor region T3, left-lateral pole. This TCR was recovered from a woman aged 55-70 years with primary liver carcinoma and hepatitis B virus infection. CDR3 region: CVSRDGWTEAFI.